This TCR beta chain emerged from a study of shared clonotypes between healthy human individuals. General study results and limits: The study's rarefaction showed incomplete sorted-subset sequencing despite large depth.

There are 14 residues in the CDR3. The germline V and J ends were trimmed by 4 bases and 1 base, with 11 bases remaining between them. Germline-derived CDR1 and CDR2 are SGHNT and YYREEE (reference sequence). Genomic DNA of every subset was divided equally among multiple immunoSEQ plates. Replicate sorted-subset PCRs were loaded with around 210 ng DNA, 30,000 to 35,000 T cell genomes. Profiling relied on immunoSEQ multiplex PCR, and the TCRdb table lists in-frame clones only, not all of them. The repertoire has about 2 million clones, roughly 95% of them found once; the top ten carry roughly 1%. Comment on this clone: Antigen unknown.

CD45RO-negative CD8 cells positively selected for CCR7 made up the naive population, which excluded terminally differentiated effector memory CD45RA+ cells. Donation came from healthy HIV-negative adults that had no recent acute infections or vaccinations. The chain recombines TRBV5-4 with TRBJ1-1, with D tentatively TRBD1 (5 bases). This receptor was obtained from a man younger than 30 in good health. Sequencing input: naive CD8+ T cells sorted from blood. CDR3 region: CASSLGVSNTEAFF. The CDR3, as DNA: TGTGCCAGCAGCCTGGGGGTATCGAACACTGAAGCTTTCTTT. Using reference TRBV5-4 and TRBJ1-1 for the parts outside the CDR3, the full variable domain is ETGVTQSPTHLIKTRGQQVTLRCSSQSGHNTVSWYQQALGQGPQFIFQYYREEENGRGNFPPRFSGLQFPNYSSELNVNALELDDSALYLCASSLGVSNTEAFFGQGTRLTVV.